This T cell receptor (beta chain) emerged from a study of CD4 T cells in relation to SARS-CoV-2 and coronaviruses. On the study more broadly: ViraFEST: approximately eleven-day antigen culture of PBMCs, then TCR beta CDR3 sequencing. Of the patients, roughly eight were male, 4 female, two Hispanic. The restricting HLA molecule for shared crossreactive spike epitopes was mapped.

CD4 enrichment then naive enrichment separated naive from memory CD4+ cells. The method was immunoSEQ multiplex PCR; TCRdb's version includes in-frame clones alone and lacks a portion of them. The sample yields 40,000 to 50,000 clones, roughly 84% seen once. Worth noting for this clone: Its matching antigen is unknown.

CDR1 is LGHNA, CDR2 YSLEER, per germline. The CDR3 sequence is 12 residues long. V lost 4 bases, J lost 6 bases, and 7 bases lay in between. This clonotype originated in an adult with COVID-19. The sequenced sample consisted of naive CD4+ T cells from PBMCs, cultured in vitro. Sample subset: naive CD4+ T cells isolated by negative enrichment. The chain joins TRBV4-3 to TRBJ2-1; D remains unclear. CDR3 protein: CASSRASNEQFF. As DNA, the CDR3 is TGCGCCAGCAGCCGAGCTTCCAATGAGCAGTTCTTC.